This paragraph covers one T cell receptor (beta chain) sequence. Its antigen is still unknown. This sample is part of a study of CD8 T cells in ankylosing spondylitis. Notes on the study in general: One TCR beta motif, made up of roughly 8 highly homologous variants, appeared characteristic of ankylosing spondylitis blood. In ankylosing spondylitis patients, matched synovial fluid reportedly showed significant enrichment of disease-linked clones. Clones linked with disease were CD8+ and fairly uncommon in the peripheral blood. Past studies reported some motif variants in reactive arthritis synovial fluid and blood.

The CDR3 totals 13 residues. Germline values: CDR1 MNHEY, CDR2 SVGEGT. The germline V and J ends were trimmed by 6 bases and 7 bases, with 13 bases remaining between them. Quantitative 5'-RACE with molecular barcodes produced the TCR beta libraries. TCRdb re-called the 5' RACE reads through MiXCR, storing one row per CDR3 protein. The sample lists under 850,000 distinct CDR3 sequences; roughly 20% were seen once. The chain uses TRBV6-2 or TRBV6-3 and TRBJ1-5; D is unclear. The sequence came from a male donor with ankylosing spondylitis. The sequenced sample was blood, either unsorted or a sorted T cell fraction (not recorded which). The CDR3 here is CASSYPPGQPQHF. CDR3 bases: TGTGCCAGCAGCTACCCCCCCGGGCAGCCCCAGCATTTT.